This T cell receptor (beta chain) appears in the sequencing data of a study of blood T cell repertoires in COVID-19 (dated by TCRdb to 2019 to 2021). Context from the whole study: The collaborator samples originated in the United States, Italy and Spain and spanned the acute and convalescent phases of COVID-19. The sample metadata nearly always contained a de-identified subject ID, COVID-19 status, age in years and sex. Deeply sampled blood TCRbeta repertoires from subjects exposed to, actively infected with, or recovered from COVID-19 were included in the dataset. Where available, HLA class I and class II types were obtained from metadata supplied by the sample provider rather than from assay-based typing. The prospective study material was composed of cDNA or gDNA derived from T cells, B-cell-depleted T cells, or PBMCs. The samples were drawn from two sources: the first 160 participants of the ongoing ImmuneRACE study, and 950 to 1,500 subjects contributed by 6 global collaborators. A freely available public database, intended as a resource for researchers studying the immune response to SARS-CoV-2, is where the repertoires were released.

Study-wide conclusions, independent of this receptor: The amount of clinical and demographic metadata varied by source and participant and was provided uncurated.

Each collaborating institution followed its own protocols to collect whole blood in K2EDTA tubes. For TCRbeta analysis, collaborators shipped samples as frozen whole blood, isolated PBMCs, or DNA extracted from either of those sample types. CDR1 and CDR2, per the germline V gene (reference sequence), are GTSNPN and SVGIG. Trimming costs V 5 bases and J 10 bases, and their ends lie 23 bases apart. Taken from cysteine to phenylalanine, the CDR3 has 14 residues. The DNA shown is the 42-base CDR3, in frame from base 1. TCRbeta CDR3 regions were amplified from genomic DNA by means of the immunoSEQ Assay, a bias-controlled multiplex PCR. On the authors' methods: The number of nucleated cells in each sample was estimated by amplification of reference gene primers within the assay. To quantify the absolute abundance of each unique TCRbeta CDR3 rearrangement, sequence reads were collapsed and filtered. For each sample, productive Simpson clonality was calculated as the square root of Simpson's diversity index over productive rearrangements. The clones in this table, taken by TCRdb from immuneACCESS, are in-frame only. Not every clone is retained; where verified, under half of the shortfall comes from an unresolved V gene, and the cause of the rest is unknown. That table is the source of V, J and clone size, and D and trimming were worked out from the DNA. This sample gives more than 65,000 clones in total; 65% to 85% of them show up just once. The ten largest clones add up to roughly 10% of the sample.

This clone was seen a handful of times. Its binding antigen is unknown. No base quality information exists; no much larger clone differs at one position. The origin of this receptor is a woman between 50 and 59 years old with acute or convalescent COVID-19. Recombination linked TRBV30 to TRBJ1-1; TRBD1 might be the D gene, on 5 matching bases. The specimen was peripheral blood. The CDR3 has the sequence CAWRINSRADGAFF. Read as DNA, the sequence is TGTGCCTGGCGAATTAATAGCAGGGCCGACGGAGCTTTCTTT.